This T cell receptor (beta chain) is from a study of blood T cell repertoires in COVID-19. Study overall: Whether acute or convalescent, the COVID-19 samples came from the United States, Italy and Spain.

Germline V gives CDR1 LNHNV, CDR2 YYDKDF (reference sequence). The V segment lost 1 base and the J segment 11 bases; nucleotides outside the gene matches: 12. The CDR3 spans 16 residues. Per the authors' pipeline: Nucleated cell number was recorded as an estimate derived from reference gene primer amplification. Assay: immunoSEQ multiplex PCR; the TCRdb copy retains only in-frame clones and omits some. That table gives V, J and clone size, and the DNA gave D and trimming. The repertoire consists of about 130,000 clones, with more than 90% occurring once and the leading ten covering around 3.7%. The source of this sequence is a man in his fifties or sixties with active COVID-19. Sequenced: peripheral blood. V is TRBV15 and J is TRBJ1-3, with 9 bases lining up with TRBD1. CDR3 in DNA: TGTGCCACCAGCAGAGGTTCGGGACAGGGCCTGAGGGCCATATATTTT. Amino acid sequence: CATSRGSGQGLRAIYF.